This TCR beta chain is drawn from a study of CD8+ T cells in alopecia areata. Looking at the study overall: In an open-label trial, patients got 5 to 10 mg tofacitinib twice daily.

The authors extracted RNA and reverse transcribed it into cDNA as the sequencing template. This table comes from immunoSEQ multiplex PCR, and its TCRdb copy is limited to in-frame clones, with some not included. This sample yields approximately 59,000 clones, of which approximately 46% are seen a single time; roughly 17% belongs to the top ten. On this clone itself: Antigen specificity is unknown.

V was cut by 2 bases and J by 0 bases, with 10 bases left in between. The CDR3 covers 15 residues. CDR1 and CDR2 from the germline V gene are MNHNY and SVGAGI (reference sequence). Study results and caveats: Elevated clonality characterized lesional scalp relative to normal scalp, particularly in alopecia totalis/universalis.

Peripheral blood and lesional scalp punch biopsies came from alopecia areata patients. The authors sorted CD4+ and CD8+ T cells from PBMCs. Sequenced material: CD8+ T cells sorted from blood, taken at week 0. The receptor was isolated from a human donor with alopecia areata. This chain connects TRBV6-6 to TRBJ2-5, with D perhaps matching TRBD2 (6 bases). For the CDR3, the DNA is TGTGCCAGCAGTTACCAGGCTAGCGACCAAGAGACCCAGTACTTC. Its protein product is CASSYQASDQETQYF.